This T cell receptor beta chain was sequenced in a study of cytomegalovirus exposure and HLA in healthy donors. Note on this clone: Its cognate antigen is unknown.

The CDR3 runs 14 residues. Germline lookup yields CDR1 LNHDA and CDR2 SQIVND (reference sequence). V was shortened by 3 bases and J by 3 bases, with 9 bases between the two germline ends. Whole-study findings and limits: A later analysis appeared to link common viral pathogens to several of the most significant clusters.

The PCR had 60 Vbeta and 13 Jbeta primers. The assay was immunoSEQ multiplex PCR, and TCRdb's table has in-frame clones only and misses some. Of 100,000 to 150,000 clones listed, about four fifths are singletons. J is TRBJ1-5 and V is TRBV19; D unresolved. The sample was PBMCs. This receptor was taken from a middle-aged woman in good health and CMV-seronegative. The DNA for the CDR3 is TGTGCCAGTAGTATGGTAGCGGCCAATCAGCCCCAGCATTTT. Protein: CASSMVAANQPQHF.